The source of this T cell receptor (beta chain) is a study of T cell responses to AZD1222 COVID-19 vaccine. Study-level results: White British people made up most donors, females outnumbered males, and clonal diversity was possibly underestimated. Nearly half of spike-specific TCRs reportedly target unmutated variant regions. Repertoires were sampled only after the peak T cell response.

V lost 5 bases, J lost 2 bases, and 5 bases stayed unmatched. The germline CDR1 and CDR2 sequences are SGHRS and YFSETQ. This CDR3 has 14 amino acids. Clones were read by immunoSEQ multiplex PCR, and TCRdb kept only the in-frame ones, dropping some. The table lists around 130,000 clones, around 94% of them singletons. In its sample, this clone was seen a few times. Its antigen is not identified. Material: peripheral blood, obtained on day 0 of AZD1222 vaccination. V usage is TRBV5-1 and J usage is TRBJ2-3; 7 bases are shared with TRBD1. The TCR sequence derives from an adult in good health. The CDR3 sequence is CASRPGQYTDTQYF. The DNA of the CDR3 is TGCGCCAGCAGACCGGGACAGTACACAGATACGCAGTATTTT.